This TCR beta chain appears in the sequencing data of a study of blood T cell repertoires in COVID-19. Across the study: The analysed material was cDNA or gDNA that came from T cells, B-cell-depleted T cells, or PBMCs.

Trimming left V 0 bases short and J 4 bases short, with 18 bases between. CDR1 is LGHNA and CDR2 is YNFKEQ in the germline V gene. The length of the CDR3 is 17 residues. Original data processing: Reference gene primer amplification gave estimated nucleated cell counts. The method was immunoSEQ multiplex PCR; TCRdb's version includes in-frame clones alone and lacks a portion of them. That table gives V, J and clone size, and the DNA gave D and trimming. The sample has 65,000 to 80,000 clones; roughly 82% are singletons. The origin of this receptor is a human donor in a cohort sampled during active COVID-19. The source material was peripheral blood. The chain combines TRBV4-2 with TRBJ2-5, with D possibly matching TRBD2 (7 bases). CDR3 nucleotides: TGTGCCAGCAGCCAAGAGGGTGCGGGGGCCGGGGGAGAGACCCAGTACTTC. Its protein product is CASSQEGAGAGGETQYF.